This TCR beta chain originates from a study of blood T cell repertoires in COVID-19. Assay used: immunoSEQ multiplex PCR; TCRdb lists only in-frame clones, some missing. The data show 350,000 to 400,000 clones, with approximately 91% seen just once and roughly 0.9% held by the top ten. Assignments of participants to cohorts depended upon their own reported clinical history. Germline V CDR1 and CDR2: LNHDA, SQIVND (reference sequence). The V end lost 6 bases, the J end lost 4 bases, and 18 bases lay between the germline ends. This CDR3 region has 15 residues. Sequencing input: PBMCs or T cells enriched from blood (not recorded which). This sequence originates from a woman in her thirties or forties who had been exposed to COVID-19. The gene calls are TRBV19 and TRBJ1-2; a weak D match, TRBD1 (6 bases). Written as DNA, the CDR3 is TGTGCCAGTAGCCACGGGGGGGGCCAAGTCTATGGCTACACCTTC. Translating gives CASSHGGGQVYGYTF.